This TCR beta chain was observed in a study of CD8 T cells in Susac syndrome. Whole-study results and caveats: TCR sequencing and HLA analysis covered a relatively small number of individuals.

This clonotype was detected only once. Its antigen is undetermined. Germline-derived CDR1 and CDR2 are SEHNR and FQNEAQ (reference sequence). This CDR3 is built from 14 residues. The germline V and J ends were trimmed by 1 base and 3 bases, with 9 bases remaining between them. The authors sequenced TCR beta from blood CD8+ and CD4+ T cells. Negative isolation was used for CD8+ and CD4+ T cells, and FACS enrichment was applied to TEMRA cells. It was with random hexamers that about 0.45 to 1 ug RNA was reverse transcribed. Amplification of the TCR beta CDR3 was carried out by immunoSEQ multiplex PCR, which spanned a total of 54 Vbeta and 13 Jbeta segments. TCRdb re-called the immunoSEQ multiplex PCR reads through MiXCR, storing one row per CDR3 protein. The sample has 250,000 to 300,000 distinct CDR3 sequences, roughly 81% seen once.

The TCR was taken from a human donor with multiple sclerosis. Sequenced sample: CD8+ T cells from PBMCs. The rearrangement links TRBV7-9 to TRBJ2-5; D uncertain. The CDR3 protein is CASSLGAEKETQYF. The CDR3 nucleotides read TGTGCCAGCAGCTTAGGGGCAGAGAAAGAGACCCAGTACTTC.